This is a list of T cell receptor beta chains from one sample in a study of blood T cell repertoires in COVID-19. This table comes from immunoSEQ multiplex PCR, and its TCRdb copy is limited to in-frame clones, with some not included. Among fewer than 250,000 clones listed, 85% to 90% were seen once. Sequenced sample: PBMCs or T cells enriched from blood (not recorded which). The receptors come from a woman between 50 and 59 years old with acute COVID-19. Each CDR3 is given with its conserved first and last residue. D genes are given only for firm matches.

CDR3	DNA	V	J	D
CASLNRQGNDEQYF	TGTGCCAGCCTAAACCGACAGGGGAACGACGAGCAGTACTTC	TRBV6-5	TRBJ2-7	TRBD1
CASSVEGDRYNEQFF	TGTGCCAGCAGCGTAGAGGGGGACCGGTACAATGAGCAGTTCTTC	TRBV9	TRBJ2-1	-
CSVEDWGRTGVNYGYTF	TGCAGCGTTGAAGATTGGGGCCGGACAGGGGTTAACTATGGCTACACCTTC	TRBV29-1	TRBJ1-2	TRBD1
CASSQEKGTSFNEQYF	TGTGCCAGCAGCCAAGAAAAGGGGACTAGTTTCAACGAGCAGTACTTC	TRBV3-1/TRBV3-2	TRBJ2-7	TRBD2
CASSYSNRGRYGYTF	TGTGCCAGCAGTTACTCGAACCGGGGTCGGTATGGCTACACCTTC	TRBV6-5	TRBJ1-2	-
CASSFRQGAPSNYGYTF	TGTGCCAGCAGCTTTAGACAGGGGGCCCCAAGTAACTATGGCTACACCTTC	TRBV7-2	TRBJ1-2	TRBD1
CASATPTYEQYF	TGTGCCAGTGCGACACCAACCTACGAGCAGTACTTC	TRBV19	TRBJ2-7	-
CAWSSRHGGEAFF	TGTGCCTGGAGTTCCCGGCACGGAGGGGAAGCTTTCTTT	TRBV30	TRBJ1-1	-
CASSPRFGTGKDSAKNIQYF	TGTGCCAGCAGCCCAAGGTTTGGGACAGGGAAGGACTCCGCCAAAAACATTCAGTACTTC	TRBV7-8	TRBJ2-4	TRBD1
CASIFRGGTEAFF	TGTGCCAGTATTTTTCGGGGGGGCACTGAAGCTTTCTTT	TRBV19	TRBJ1-1	-
CASSLDRFMNTEAFF	TGTGCCAGCAGTTTGGACAGGTTCATGAACACTGAAGCTTTCTTT	TRBV27	TRBJ1-1	TRBD1
CASSQVVAGDTQYF	TGCGCCAGCAGCCAAGTGGTAGCGGGCGATACGCAGTATTTT	TRBV4-3	TRBJ2-3	TRBD2
CASSSTARAAYEQYF	TGTGCCAGTAGTAGTACGGCGAGGGCCGCCTACGAGCAGTACTTC	TRBV19	TRBJ2-7	-
CASSSQGRSEQYF	TGTGCCAGCAGCTCGCAGGGAAGGAGCGAGCAGTACTTC	TRBV11-3	TRBJ2-7	-
CASSGSLMNTEAFF	TGTGCCAGCAGTGGCTCTCTTATGAACACTGAAGCTTTCTTT	TRBV28	TRBJ1-1	-
CATSDQGWATEAFF	TGTGCCACCAGTGATCAGGGGTGGGCCACTGAAGCTTTCTTT	TRBV24-1	TRBJ1-1	-
CSVSTRTGTINYGYTF	TGCAGCGTCTCTACCCGGACAGGGACCATTAACTATGGCTACACCTTC	TRBV29-1	TRBJ1-2	TRBD1
CASSLVYVGTSYNSPLHF	TGTGCCAGCAGCTTAGTCTATGTGGGCACCTCCTATAATTCACCCCTCCACTTT	TRBV7-2	TRBJ1-6	-